This T cell receptor (beta chain) was identified in a study of T cell responses to AZD1222 COVID-19 vaccine. Study results and caveats: Seropositive at baseline were only a handful of AZD1222 recipients. Spike-spanning, vaccine-associated CD4 TCRs were dominant at 160-218 and 743-854. In the spike-specific TCR repertoire, nearly half reportedly target unmutated variant regions. It should be noted that donors were predominantly white British and more often female, and clonal diversity was possibly underestimated.

The CDR3 runs to 10 residues. CDR1 SQVTM and CDR2 ANQGSEA come from the germline V gene. V lost 4 bases, J lost 5 bases, and 6 bases lay in between. Details on this clone: Its antigen is not identified.

Sequencing used immunoSEQ multiplex PCR; TCRdb keeps in-frame clones, though not all of them. The sample has 86,000 or so clones; 80% to 95% are singletons. V usage is TRBV29-1 and J usage is TRBJ2-7; no definite D call. This TCR derives from an adult in good health. The sample consisted of peripheral blood, taken on day 0 of MenACWY control vaccination. This chain's CDR3 is CSVGEHEQYF. As DNA, the CDR3 is TGCAGCGTTGGCGAACACGAGCAGTACTTC.